The 29 T cell receptor beta chains presented below share a single source sample, sequenced in a study of blood T cell repertoires in COVID-19. The assay was immunoSEQ multiplex PCR, and TCRdb's table has in-frame clones only and misses some. This sample has around 200,000 clones; 87% occur once, and the top ten carry less than 15%. Sequences were obtained from peripheral blood. These receptor sequences come from a woman younger than 30 who had recovered from COVID-19.

This rearrangement joins TRBV7-9 to TRBJ1-2; D gene ambiguous. This CDR3 has 16 residues. Germline V CDR1 and CDR2: SEHNR, FQNEAQ (reference sequence). V was clipped by 3 bases and J by 0 bases, with 14 bases between them. CDR3 sequence: CASSFPGLGANYGYTF. The CDR3 DNA reads as TGTGCCAGCAGCTTTCCGGGTTTAGGAGCTAACTATGGCTACACCTTC.

Concerning this clone itself: Relative to the germline gene, one junction end is altered; a read error may explain this. The chain links TRBV28 to TRBJ2-7, with 11 positions matching TRBD1. There are 14 residues in the CDR3. Germline CDR1 is MDHEN and CDR2 is SYDVKM. CDR3 nucleotide sequence: TGTGCCAGCAGCATTGGACAGGGGGCCTATGAGCAGTACTTC. Protein product: CASSIGQGAYEQYF. Full variable domain (missing parts from reference TRBV28 and TRBJ2-7): DVKVTQSSRYLVKRTGEKVFLECVQDMDHENMFWYRQDPGLGLRLIYFSYDVKMKEKGDIPEGYSVSREKKERFSLILESASTNQTSMYLCASSIGQGAYEQYFGPGTRLTVT.

The rearrangement uses TRBV3-1 (or the pseudogene TRBV3-2) and TRBJ1-6, with a possible D match to TRBD1 (5 bases). From germline, CDR1 is LGHDT and CDR2 YNNKEL (reference sequence). Trimming took off 0 bases at V and 13 bases at J, with 16 bases between the two ends. The CDR3 contains 15 residues. This CDR3 reads CASSQDSGVVSPLHF. Written as DNA, the CDR3 is TGTGCCAGCAGCCAAGATTCGGGGGTGGTTTCCCCCCTCCACTTT.

The rearrangement uses TRBV20-1 and TRBJ1-4, with D possibly being TRBD1 (5 bases). The CDR3 length is 14 residues. V was clipped by 3 bases and J by 3 bases, with 11 bases between them. CDR1 and CDR2 from the germline V gene are DFQATT and SNEGSKA (reference sequence). CDR3 in amino acids: CSASSRGANEKLFF. CDR3 sequence (DNA): TGCAGTGCTAGTTCCCGGGGGGCTAATGAAAAACTGTTTTTT.

This clone appeared once. The CDR3 loop is CASSKDSGGVYNEQFF. The CDR3 DNA is TGTGCCAGCAGCAAGGATAGCGGGGGGGTTTACAATGAGCAGTTCTTC. The chain combines TRBV7-9 with TRBJ2-1, with TRBD2 identical over 11 bases. CDR3 length: 16 amino acids. Trimming took 5 bases from V and 4 from J; bases not matched to a gene: 7. Per germline, CDR1 SEHNR and CDR2 FQNEAQ (reference sequence).

V and J are TRBV7-2 and TRBJ1-5; 7 positions agree with TRBD1. Germline V gene data show CDR1 as SGHTA and CDR2 as FQGNSA. The length of the CDR3 is 14 residues. V was pared by 3 bases and J by 8 bases, with 7 bases of the junction left unmatched. CDR3 amino acids: CASSLGQFQEPQHF. The CDR3, as DNA: TGTGCCAGCAGCTTGGGACAGTTTCAGGAGCCCCAGCATTTT.

The gene calls are TRBV30 and TRBJ2-1; no definite D call. CDR1 is GTSNPN, CDR2 SVGIG, per germline (reference sequence). With 4 bases removed from V and 9 bases from J, the gap between germline ends came to 13 bases. This CDR3 spans 12 amino acids. The CDR3 region has the DNA TGTGCCTGGATCCCGAGTCTTAGTGAGCAGTTCTTC. It translates to CAWIPSLSEQFF. Combining the CDR3 with reference TRBV30 and TRBJ2-1 gives the whole variable domain SQTIHQWPATLVQPVGSPLSLECTVEGTSNPNLYWYRQAAGRGLQLLFYSVGIGQISSEVPQNLSASRPQDRQFILSSKKLLLSDSGFYLCAWIPSLSEQFFGPGTRLTVL.

The chain links TRBV10-2 to TRBJ2-2, with D unresolved. Germline loops: CDR1 WSHSY, CDR2 SAAADI. This CDR3 region has 12 residues. V lost 8 bases, J lost 8 bases, and 12 bases lay in between. The CDR3: CASRWLLGELFF. The CDR3 DNA is TGCGCCAGCCGCTGGCTGTTAGGGGAGCTGTTTTTT.

The CDR3 DNA is TGTGCCAGCAGTTACCATGAGGGGAGGGATCAGCCCCAGCATTTT. Translation gives CASSYHEGRDQPQHF. The chain couples TRBV6-2 or TRBV6-3 to TRBJ1-5, with D possibly matching TRBD1 (5 bases). Trimming pared 2 bases from V and 5 bases from J, leaving 13 bases between. Germline V CDR1 and CDR2: MNHEY, SVGEGT. This CDR3 is built from 15 residues.

The chain joins TRBV5-8 to TRBJ2-1, with D maybe TRBD2 (5 bases). Trimming left V 4 bases short and J 2 bases short, with 13 bases between. This CDR3 has 15 amino acids. Germline lookup yields CDR1 SGHTS and CDR2 YDEGEE. CDR3 coding DNA: TGTGCCAGCAGCATAACGGGAAGCACCTACAATGAGCAGTTCTTC. This encodes CASSITGSTYNEQFF.

The V call is TRBV10-2, the J call TRBJ1-1; TRBD1 agrees at 7 bases. The CDR3 consists of 16 residues. The junction had 6 bases not matched to a gene; V was cut back by 1 base and J by 1 base. Germline V gives CDR1 WSHSY, CDR2 SAAADI. In DNA form, the CDR3 reads TGCGCCAGCAGTGAGTATTCCGGGACAGCGAACACTGAAGCTTTCTTT. Its protein is CASSEYSGTANTEAFF.

This clone was observed a few times. The chain recombines TRBV6-5 with TRBJ1-5; no clear D. Trimming removed 0 bases from V and 2 bases from J, with 8 bases in between. The CDR3 is made up of 15 amino acids. Germline loops: CDR1 MNHEY, CDR2 SVGAGI. The CDR3 DNA reads TGTGCCAGCAGTTACTCGCCGGCGGGCAATCAGCCCCAGCATTTT. It encodes CASSYSPAGNQPQHF.

This rearrangement joins TRBV24-1 to TRBJ2-1; tentatively, D is TRBD1 (5 bases). Trimming took off 1 base at V and 8 bases at J, with 23 bases between the two ends. CDR3 length: 18 amino acids. Germline CDR1 KGHDR, CDR2 SFDVKD. CDR3 protein: CATSDLTRQLQQAYEQFF. CDR3 sequence (DNA): TGTGCCACCAGTGATTTAACCCGACAGTTACAACAGGCGTATGAGCAGTTCTTC.

The chain employs TRBV25-1 and TRBJ2-7, with a possible D match to TRBD2 (6 bases). CDR3 length: 15 residues. Germline-derived CDR1 and CDR2 are MGHDK and SYGVNS. With 3 bases removed from V and 0 bases from J, the gap between germline ends came to 12 bases. The CDR3 DNA sequence: TGTGCCAGCAGTGAGGAGGGCCAGAGCTCCTACGAGCAGTACTTC. Its protein product is CASSEEGQSSYEQYF.

This clone was observed a handful of times. This CDR3 is CASSSPAYEQYF. The CDR3 bases are TGTGCCAGCAGCTCGCCGGCCTACGAGCAGTACTTC. The chain employs TRBV5-6 and TRBJ2-7, with D uncertain. CDR1 and CDR2 from the germline V gene are SGHDT and YYEEEE. The CDR3 sequence is 12 residues long. V gave up 3 bases and J gave up 2 bases, with 6 bases separating them.

The chain is built from TRBV7-2 and TRBJ2-2; a possible D gene is TRBD2 (6 bases). The CDR3 length is 16 residues. Trimming pared 3 bases from V and 1 base from J, leaving 12 bases between. Per germline, CDR1 SGHTA and CDR2 FQGNSA. The CDR3 protein is CASSFGSGLNTGELFF. CDR3 sequence (DNA): TGTGCCAGCAGCTTTGGTAGCGGCTTGAACACCGGGGAGCTGTTTTTT.

This chain connects TRBV11-3 to TRBJ2-3; 8 positions agree with TRBD1. The CDR3 has 15 amino acids. The germline gives CDR1 SGHNT, CDR2 YENEEA. Trimming took 5 bases from V and 0 from J; bases not matched to a gene: 4. CDR3 DNA sequence: TGTGCCAGCAGCACCGGGACAGGAAGCACAGATACGCAGTATTTT. This codes for CASSTGTGSTDTQYF.

The genes are TRBV10-3 and TRBJ2-3, with TRBD2 identical over 10 bases. This CDR3 is built from 14 residues. CDR1 and CDR2 from the germline V gene are ENHRY and SYGVKD. V was clipped by 10 bases and J by 2 bases; unmatched bases: 6. This CDR3 is CATLSGRITDTQYF. The CDR3 DNA reads TGTGCCACCCTTAGCGGGAGGATCACAGATACGCAGTATTTT.

The chain has TRBV5-1 and TRBJ1-1; 7 bases fit TRBD1. This CDR3 spans 13 amino acids. The germline CDR1 and CDR2 sequences are SGHRS and YFSETQ. The trim removed 0 bases at V and 6 bases at J, leaving 2 bases unmatched. CDR3 loop: CASSLDQGAEAFF. The DNA of the CDR3 is TGCGCCAGCAGCTTGGATCAGGGGGCTGAAGCTTTCTTT.

The chain carries TRBV18 and TRBJ1-1, with 8 bases fitting TRBD1. Unmatched junction bases numbered 20, after V lost 6 bases and J lost 2 bases. CDR1 KGHSH and CDR2 LQKENI come from the germline V gene. The CDR3 has 19 amino acids. DNA for the CDR3: TGTGCCAGCTCGCCCGCTCCAGGGGGCGCGAGGTCACAAAACACTGAAGCTTTCTTT. Translating gives CASSPAPGGARSQNTEAFF.

This sequence joins TRBV7-9 and TRBJ2-2; a weak D match, TRBD2 (5 bases). The CDR3 covers 13 residues. The ends were cut back, 11 bases at V and 2 bases at J, with 12 bases in the middle. Germline V gives CDR1 SEHNR, CDR2 FQNEAQ (reference sequence). The CDR3 sequence: CAGGSPNTGELFF. Here the CDR3 DNA reads TGTGCCGGTGGGAGTCCAAACACCGGGGAGCTGTTTTTT. Full variable domain (remainder filled in from reference TRBV7-9 and TRBJ2-2): DTGVSQNPRHKITKRGQNVTFRCDPISEHNRLYWYRQTLGQGPEFLTYFQNEAQLEKSRLLSDRFSAERPKGSFSTLEIQRTEQGDSAMYLCAGGSPNTGELFFGEGSRLTVL.

The chain uses TRBV9 and TRBJ2-1, with 8 bases lining up with TRBD2. Trimming took 3 bases from V and 7 from J; bases not matched to a gene: 12. The germline gives CDR1 SGDLS, CDR2 YYNGEE. CDR3 length equals 16 residues. The CDR3 bases are TGTGCCAGCAGCGGGGGACTAGGCAAAGAATGGAATGAGCAGTTCTTC. This translates into CASSGGLGKEWNEQFF.

The chain employs TRBV6-5 and TRBJ2-3; 7 positions match TRBD2. CDR1 MNHEY and CDR2 SVGAGI come from the germline V gene. V trimming: 0 bases; J trimming: 2 bases; junction bases outside the gene matches: 5. CDR3 length: 16 residues. The CDR3 coding sequence is TGTGCCAGCAGTTACTCGAGAGCGGGGCCCACAGATACGCAGTATTTT. Translation gives CASSYSRAGPTDTQYF.

This sequence joins TRBV2 and TRBJ2-3; tentatively, D is TRBD1 (6 bases). Germline values: CDR1 SNHLY, CDR2 FYNNEI. The V gene lost 9 bases and the J gene lost 6 bases, with 16 bases spanning the gap. The CDR3 has 13 amino acids. CDR3 loop: CARQGLEVDTQYF. DNA of the CDR3: TGTGCCAGACAGGGTTTGGAAGTGGATACGCAGTATTTT.

The genes are TRBV6-5 and TRBJ2-7; tentative D call: TRBD1 (5 bases). The CDR3 contains 14 residues. Germline CDR1 is MNHEY and CDR2 is SVGAGI. V was pared by 6 bases and J by 2 bases, with 14 bases between. CDR3 loop: CASSAGGATYEQYF. As DNA, the CDR3 is TGTGCCAGCAGCGCAGGTGGGGCCACCTACGAGCAGTACTTC.

The V and J genes are TRBV11-2 and TRBJ1-4; 7 bases line up with TRBD1. The germline CDR1 and CDR2 sequences are SGHAT and FQNNGV. Trimming at V came to 5 bases and at J to 8 bases, leaving 11 bases not matched to a gene. The CDR3 is 15 residues long. The CDR3 region is CASSPSTGISEKLFF. The CDR3 DNA reads as TGTGCCAGCAGCCCCTCGACAGGGATTAGCGAAAAACTGTTTTTT.

The chain links TRBV19 to TRBJ1-1; 7 bases fit TRBD1. V lost 11 bases to trimming and J lost 4 bases; unmatched junction nucleotides: 13. The CDR3 extends over 14 amino acids. The V gene's germline CDR1 is LNHDA and CDR2 SQIVND (reference sequence). The CDR3 DNA is TGTGCCGCCACAAGGACAGGCAGGGGCACTGAAGCTTTCTTT. Amino acid sequence: CAATRTGRGTEAFF.

The chain combines TRBV6-2 or TRBV6-3 with TRBJ2-7; TRBD1 is a possible D gene (5 bases). V was clipped by 4 bases and J by 3 bases, with 10 bases between them. Germline values: CDR1 MNHEY, CDR2 SVGEGT. The CDR3 contains 13 residues. In nucleotides, the CDR3 is TGTGCCAGCAGTTTACCGCAGGGCTACGAGCAGTACTTC. Translating gives CASSLPQGYEQYF.

This clone was seen once. The V gene is TRBV6-5, the J gene TRBJ2-1; tentative D call: TRBD2 (5 bases). The CDR3 extends over 13 amino acids. V shed 2 bases and J shed 9 bases, with 11 bases lying between them. Germline V gene sequence: CDR1 MNHEY, CDR2 SVGAGI. DNA for the CDR3: TGTGCCAGCAGTTACGGAGGAAACCGTGAGCAGTTCTTC. Translated: CASSYGGNREQFF.